These 31 T cell receptor beta chains were sequenced from one sample in a study of blood T cell repertoires in COVID-19. Libraries were prepared by immunoSEQ multiplex PCR; TCRdb keeps only in-frame clonotypes and omits some of them. This table has tens of thousands of clones, approximately 84% appearing once. The sample comprised peripheral blood. The receptors shown here come from a man aged 65 to 79 with active or convalescent COVID-19.

This chain links TRBV30 with TRBJ1-6, with D possibly TRBD1 on 6 matching bases. This CDR3 is 12 amino acids long. Trimming shortened V by 3 bases and J by 7 bases, and 7 bases separated the two germline ends. From germline, CDR1 is GTSNPN and CDR2 SVGIG (reference sequence). The CDR3 reads CAWRRGNSPLHF. In DNA form, the CDR3 reads TGTGCCTGGAGAAGGGGGAATTCACCCCTCCACTTT.

The chain carries TRBV19 and TRBJ2-1; the match to TRBD2 covers 10 bases. The CDR3 extends over 16 amino acids. J lost 2 bases, V lost 6 bases, and 7 bases had no gene match. Germline CDR1 and CDR2: LNHDA and SQIVND (reference sequence). Written as DNA, the CDR3 is TGTGCCAGTAGAACAATACTAGCGGGGACCTACAATGAGCAGTTCTTC. It specifies CASRTILAGTYNEQFF.

The V gene is TRBV29-1, the J gene TRBJ1-3, with D uncertain. V was pared by 5 bases and J by 4 bases, with 12 bases between. CDR3 size: 13 residues. Per germline, CDR1 SQVTM and CDR2 ANQGSEA. DNA for the CDR3: TGCAGCGTTCACCTATATGCCGGAAACACCATATATTTT. Protein sequence: CSVHLYAGNTIYF.

V gene TRBV5-1 combines with J gene TRBJ2-3; D is unresolved. The CDR3 extends over 14 amino acids. V dropped 7 bases and J dropped 2 bases, with 14 bases sitting between them. Germline lookup yields CDR1 SGHRS and CDR2 YFSETQ. The CDR3 DNA reads as TGCGCCAGCCGAACCGAACTACACACAGATACGCAGTATTTT. Residues: CASRTELHTDTQYF.

The chain couples TRBV3-1 (or the pseudogene TRBV3-2) to TRBJ1-3; TRBD1 matches at 9 bases. J lost 5 bases, V lost 3 bases, and 2 bases had no gene match. Germline V gene data show CDR1 as LGHDT and CDR2 as YNNKEL (reference sequence). This CDR3 is built from 14 residues. CDR3 sequence reads: CASSQGQGRNTIYF. CDR3 nucleotides: TGTGCCAGCAGCCAGGGACAGGGCCGAAACACCATATATTTT.

V usage is TRBV9 and J usage is TRBJ1-1, with D unclear. This CDR3 comprises 15 residues. Germline CDR1 reads SGDLS; CDR2 reads YYNGEE. Between the trimmed V and J ends, which lost 3 bases and 0 bases, there was a span of 12 bases. The CDR3 DNA sequence: TGTGCCAGCAGCGGGGGAGGACGCTTGAACACTGAAGCTTTCTTT. Residues: CASSGGGRLNTEAFF.

This rearrangement joins TRBV2 to TRBJ1-1; D not resolved. The CDR3 totals 17 residues. Germline assignment: CDR1 SNHLY and CDR2 FYNNEI. V was shortened by 3 bases and J by 4 bases, with 21 bases between the two germline ends. CDR3 sequence (DNA): TGTGCCAGCAGTGAGGCGGGCATTCTCGGCGGATCCACTGAAGCTTTCTTT. Translated: CASSEAGILGGSTEAFF.

This clone has more than one count but fewer than ten. V and J are TRBV7-9 and TRBJ2-7, with D maybe TRBD1 (5 bases). The CDR3 totals 13 residues. CDR1 SEHNR and CDR2 FQNEAQ come from the germline V gene (reference sequence). Trimming left V 5 bases short and J 0 bases short, with 8 bases between. CDR3 bases: TGTGCCAGCAGCCAACAGGTCTCCTACGAGCAGTACTTC. Its translation is CASSQQVSYEQYF. The variable domain in full, with the rest retrieved from reference TRBV7-9 and TRBJ2-7, is DTGVSQNPRHKITKRGQNVTFRCDPISEHNRLYWYRQTLGQGPEFLTYFQNEAQLEKSRLLSDRFSAERPKGSFSTLEIQRTEQGDSAMYLCASSQQVSYEQYFGPGTRLTVT.

This chain joins TRBV19 and TRBJ1-2; D remains unclear. Trimming stripped 1 base from V and 0 bases from J, with 6 bases between. Per germline, CDR1 LNHDA and CDR2 SQIVND (reference sequence). CDR3 length: 14 residues. The CDR3 nucleotides read TGTGCCAGTAGTATAGGCGTAGCTAACTATGGCTACACCTTC. This gives the protein CASSIGVANYGYTF.

This chain links TRBV7-3 with TRBJ2-1, with D possibly being TRBD2 (6 bases). The CDR3 spans 15 residues. Germline V gene sequence: CDR1 SGHTA, CDR2 FQGTGA. V dropped 3 bases and J dropped 10 bases, with 19 bases sitting between them. CDR3 sequence (DNA): TGTGCCAGCAGCTTCTCCGGGACTCCCTCGGGAGAGCAGTTCTTC. It codes for CASSFSGTPSGEQFF.

V and J are TRBV11-3 and TRBJ2-7; weak D call: TRBD1 (5 bases). The CDR3 is 15 residues long. The V gene lost 3 bases and the J gene lost 0 bases, with 12 bases spanning the gap. The germline V gene has CDR1 SGHNT and CDR2 YENEEA. The CDR3 sequence: CASSFGHPSSYEQYF. As DNA, the CDR3 is TGTGCCAGCAGCTTCGGACACCCAAGCTCCTACGAGCAGTACTTC.

The CDR3 here is CASSLDRVNTEAFF. As DNA, the CDR3 is TGTGCCAGCAGCTTGGACAGGGTGAACACTGAAGCTTTCTTT. J is TRBJ1-1 and V is TRBV5-6; possibly TRBD1 for D (6 bases). V dropped 0 bases and J dropped 0 bases, with 6 bases sitting between them. The germline V gene encodes CDR1 SGHDT and CDR2 YYEEEE. The CDR3 runs 14 residues.

The CDR3 nucleotides read TGTGCCAGCAGTTTATCGCGCAGGGCGAGGCCCCAAGCGGGGAGCACAGATACGCAGTATTTT. The encoded protein is CASSLSRRARPQAGSTDTQYF. V usage is TRBV27 and J usage is TRBJ2-3; TRBD2 agrees at 7 bases. With 0 bases clipped from V and 0 bases from J, the junction kept 18 bases outside the gene matches. This CDR3 region has 21 residues. Per germline, CDR1 MNHEY and CDR2 SMNVEV (reference sequence).

J is TRBJ2-7 and V is TRBV20-1; D is unresolved. In germline, CDR1 is DFQATT, CDR2 SNEGSKA (reference sequence). This CDR3 contains 14 residues. V was pared by 3 bases and J by 4 bases, with 16 bases between. The CDR3 sequence is CSASSGTLPYEQYF. The CDR3, as DNA: TGCAGTGCTAGTTCCGGTACCCTCCCATACGAGCAGTACTTC.

The rearrangement uses TRBV19 and TRBJ2-1, with 8 positions matching TRBD2. The trim removed 4 bases at V and 4 bases at J, leaving 9 bases unmatched. The germline V gene has CDR1 LNHDA and CDR2 SQIVND (reference sequence). This CDR3 has 16 residues. The CDR3 coding sequence is TGTGCCAGTAGTAGTAGGGCTAGCGGGCATTACAATGAGCAGTTCTTC. Encoded protein: CASSSRASGHYNEQFF.

The rearrangement links TRBV6-6 to TRBJ1-1; 7 bases line up with TRBD1. The CDR3 consists of 12 residues. Germline values: CDR1 MNHNY, CDR2 SVGAGI (reference sequence). J gave up 8 bases and V 4 bases, and 4 bases lay outside the gene matches. DNA of the CDR3: TGTGCCAGCAGTTTGGGACAGTTAGAAGCTTTCTTT. This sequence encodes CASSLGQLEAFF.

This clone was observed once. This sequence joins TRBV3-1 (or the pseudogene TRBV3-2) and TRBJ2-4, with 13 bases aligning to TRBD2. The CDR3 spans 18 residues. V lost 0 bases, J lost 4 bases, and 6 bases stayed unmatched. Germline V gene sequence: CDR1 LGHDT, CDR2 YNNKEL (reference sequence). The CDR3 reads CASSQERTSGSIKNIQYF. For the CDR3, the DNA is TGTGCCAGCAGCCAAGAGAGGACTAGCGGGAGCATAAAAAACATTCAGTACTTC.

The chain has TRBV15 and TRBJ1-5, with TRBD1 as a possible D gene (5 bases). Germline V gene data show CDR1 as LNHNV and CDR2 as YYDKDF (reference sequence). The germline V and J ends were trimmed by 5 bases and 2 bases, with 10 bases remaining between them. The CDR3 has 14 residues. CDR3 region: CATSSWGGNQPQHF. CDR3 DNA: TGTGCCACCAGCTCCTGGGGGGGCAATCAGCCCCAGCATTTT.

The count of this clone is one. The rearrangement uses TRBV5-1 and TRBJ2-7; a possible D gene is TRBD1 (5 bases). Germline CDR1 and CDR2: SGHRS and YFSETQ. With 4 bases removed from V and 6 bases from J, the gap between germline ends came to 23 bases. This CDR3 comprises 16 residues. The CDR3 reads CASSLGPGQQGLEQYF. The CDR3, as DNA: TGCGCCAGCAGCCTAGGTCCCGGACAACAAGGGCTCGAGCAGTACTTC.

This rearrangement joins TRBV30 to TRBJ1-5; possible D gene TRBD1, 6 bases. With 5 bases removed from V and 5 bases from J, the gap between germline ends came to 13 bases. This CDR3 spans 13 amino acids. Germline lookup yields CDR1 GTSNPN and CDR2 SVGIG (reference sequence). The DNA of the CDR3 is TGTGCCTGGGGAAGGGAGGGGGATCAGCCCCAGCATTTT. It yields the protein CAWGREGDQPQHF.

The J gene is TRBJ1-6, the V gene TRBV6-5; tentative D call: TRBD1 (5 bases). The CDR3 spans 16 residues. Trimming cost V 0 bases and J 14 bases, with 20 bases left between them. CDR1 and CDR2 from the germline V gene are MNHEY and SVGAGI. The CDR3 spells CASSYSSSGGSRTLHF. CDR3 sequence (DNA): TGTGCCAGCAGTTACTCTTCTTCCGGGGGGTCCAGGACCCTCCACTTT.

The J gene is TRBJ1-6, the V gene TRBV7-9; TRBD1 is a possible D gene (5 bases). In germline, CDR1 is SEHNR, CDR2 FQNEAQ (reference sequence). The CDR3 has 15 amino acids. V was cut by 4 bases and J by 4 bases, with 11 bases left in between. CDR3 nucleotide sequence: TGTGCCAGCAGCTCCAGGGTAGGGTATAATTCACCCCTCCACTTT. It translates to CASSSRVGYNSPLHF.

J is TRBJ1-1 and V is TRBV2; 10 nucleotides match TRBD1. Losses at the gene ends were 4 bases for V and 0 bases for J; bases not matched to a gene: 17. The CDR3 has 20 amino acids. Germline lookup yields CDR1 SNHLY and CDR2 FYNNEI. CDR3 sequence reads: CASSVRDKTGQGLLNTEAFF. The CDR3 region has the DNA TGTGCCAGCAGTGTTAGGGACAAAACGGGACAGGGGTTACTGAACACTGAAGCTTTCTTT.

This rearrangement joins TRBV11-1 to TRBJ2-6, with D possibly TRBD1 on 6 matching bases. CDR3 length: 16 amino acids. Trimming took 8 bases from V and 4 from J, leaving 18 bases between them. CDR1 and CDR2 from the germline V gene are SGHAT and FQDESV (reference sequence). This CDR3 is CASRESQGLGANVLTF. CDR3 nucleotides: TGTGCCAGCCGAGAATCACAGGGTTTAGGGGCCAACGTCCTGACTTTC.

The chain links TRBV18 to TRBJ1-5; 8 bases map to TRBD1. CDR1 and CDR2 from the germline V gene are KGHSH and LQKENI. The CDR3 spans 13 residues. Losses at the gene ends were 5 bases for V and 7 bases for J; bases not matched to a gene: 4. The CDR3 nucleotides read TGTGCCAGCTCAGCGACAGGGGACCAGCCCCAGCATTTT. Its protein product is CASSATGDQPQHF.

The rearrangement uses TRBV30 and TRBJ2-1; D might be TRBD2 (7 bases). Germline V gene lookup returns CDR1 GTSNPN and CDR2 SVGIG (reference sequence). This CDR3 is built from 18 residues. V was pared by 0 bases and J by 3 bases, with 21 bases between. In nucleotides, the CDR3 is TGTGCCTGGAGTGTACGGAGATCTGGGGGGGCGTACTACAATGAGCAGTTCTTC. As protein: CAWSVRRSGGAYYNEQFF.

The CDR3 DNA reads as TGTGCCACTTCAAGCGGATTACAAAACACTGAAGCTTTCTTT. This encodes CATSSGLQNTEAFF. The chain combines TRBV27 with TRBJ1-1; D is undetermined. The CDR3 sequence is 14 residues long. The V gene's germline CDR1 is MNHEY and CDR2 SMNVEV (reference sequence). The V end was cut by 10 bases, the J end by 2 bases, with 17 bases between.

This chain uses TRBV19 with TRBJ2-7; D may be TRBD1 (6 bases). The CDR3 is 16 amino acids. CDR1 is LNHDA, CDR2 SQIVND, per germline (reference sequence). V was cut by 6 bases and J by 0 bases, with 18 bases left in between. CDR3 amino acids: CASRNLAGDNSYEQYF. Written as DNA, the CDR3 is TGTGCCAGTAGAAATCTAGCCGGGGACAACTCCTACGAGCAGTACTTC.

The chain couples TRBV6-6 to TRBJ1-4; 7 nucleotides align to TRBD1. Germline V gene lookup returns CDR1 MNHNY and CDR2 SVGAGI (reference sequence). The V and J ends lost 7 bases and 4 bases, in that order; junction bases with no gene match: 6. This CDR3 is built from 14 residues. CDR3 coding DNA: TGTGCCAGCACCTCCGACAGGGTTAATGAAAAACTGTTTTTT. It specifies CASTSDRVNEKLFF.

CDR3 sequence: CASSLGLAGEETQYF. The DNA of the CDR3 is TGTGCCAGCAGCTTGGGACTAGCGGGAGAAGAGACCCAGTACTTC. The rearrangement links TRBV5-4 to TRBJ2-5; 12 positions agree with TRBD2. The CDR3 has 15 residues. Germline CDR1 is SGHNT and CDR2 is YYREEE (reference sequence). J gave up 3 bases and V 0 bases, and 0 bases lay outside the gene matches.

V is TRBV28 and J is TRBJ1-2; no clear D. Germline V lookup: CDR1 MDHEN, CDR2 SYDVKM. V was clipped by 5 bases and J by 5 bases, with 18 bases between them. The CDR3 runs to 15 residues. The CDR3 here is CASSPPQDYAYGYTF. DNA for the CDR3: TGTGCCAGCAGTCCTCCCCAGGATTACGCTTATGGCTACACCTTC.